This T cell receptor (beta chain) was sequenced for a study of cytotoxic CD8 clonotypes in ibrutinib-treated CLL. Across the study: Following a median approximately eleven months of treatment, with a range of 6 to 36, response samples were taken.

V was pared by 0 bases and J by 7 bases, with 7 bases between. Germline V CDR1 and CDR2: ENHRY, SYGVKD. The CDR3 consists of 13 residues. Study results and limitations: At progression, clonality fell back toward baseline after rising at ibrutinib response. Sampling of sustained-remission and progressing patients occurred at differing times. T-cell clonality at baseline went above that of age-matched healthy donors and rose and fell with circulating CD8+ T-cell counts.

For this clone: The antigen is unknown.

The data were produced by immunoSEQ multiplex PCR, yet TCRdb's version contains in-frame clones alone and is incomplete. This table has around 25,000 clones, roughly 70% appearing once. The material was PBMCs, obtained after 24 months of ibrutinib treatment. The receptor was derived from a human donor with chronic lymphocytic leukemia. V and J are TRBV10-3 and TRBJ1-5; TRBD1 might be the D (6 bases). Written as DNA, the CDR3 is TGTGCCATCAGTGAGTCGGGGGCCCAGCCCCAGCATTTT. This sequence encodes CAISESGAQPQHF.